The 9 T cell receptor beta chains reported below all come from one sample, sequenced in a study of PD-1 and CTLA-4 blockade in melanoma. Clones were read by immunoSEQ multiplex PCR, and TCRdb kept only the in-frame ones, dropping some. The sample carries around 7,200 clones, roughly 80% recorded once. The sequencing here drew on CD8+ T cells from peripheral blood, taken before anti-PD-1 treatment. The receptors here all came from a human donor with melanoma.

This chain joins TRBV4-1 and TRBJ1-1; D ambiguous. Germline V gene sequence: CDR1 MGHRA, CDR2 YSYEKL. Trimming took off 1 base at V and 1 base at J, with 13 bases between the two ends. The CDR3 totals 16 residues. CDR3 DNA sequence: TGCGCCAGCAGCCAAGGACCGGTACTACAGAACACTGAAGCTTTCTTT. This translates into CASSQGPVLQNTEAFF.

The chain recombines TRBV14 with TRBJ1-1; D call uncertain. Per germline, CDR1 SGHDN and CDR2 FVKESK. The CDR3 is 14 amino acids. V shed 1 base and J shed 4 bases, with 10 bases lying between them. This CDR3 is CASSQVGRSTEAFF. CDR3 in DNA: TGTGCCAGCAGCCAAGTGGGAAGGAGCACTGAAGCTTTCTTT.

The chain is built from TRBV30 and TRBJ2-1, with D unclear. The V end was cut by 4 bases, the J end by 5 bases, with 6 bases between. The V gene's germline CDR1 is GTSNPN and CDR2 SVGIG (reference sequence). The CDR3 is made up of 11 amino acids. The CDR3 spells CAWTPDNEQFF. For the CDR3, the DNA is TGTGCCTGGACTCCGGACAATGAGCAGTTCTTC.

This clone was seen just once. This sequence joins TRBV7-8 and TRBJ2-1; D possibly corresponds to TRBD1 (6 bases). This CDR3 has 16 amino acids. V was clipped by 2 bases and J by 0 bases, with 11 bases between them. CDR1 is SGHVS, CDR2 FQNEAQ, per germline. CDR3 region: CASSLTRDISYNEQFF. CDR3 sequence (DNA): TGTGCCAGCAGCTTAACCCGGGACATCTCCTACAATGAGCAGTTCTTC.

The V gene is TRBV27, the J gene TRBJ1-1; TRBD1 might be the D (6 bases). The CDR3 is 13 amino acids. V was cut by 7 bases and J by 4 bases, with 13 bases left in between. Germline V lookup: CDR1 MNHEY, CDR2 SMNVEV (reference sequence). The CDR3 DNA reads TGTGCCAGCATTAGTACAGGGATCACTGAAGCTTTCTTT. Its protein product is CASISTGITEAFF.

In its sample, this clone was seen a few times. The V call is TRBV7-9, the J call TRBJ2-7; possibly TRBD2 for D (6 bases). Germline CDR1 SEHNR, CDR2 FQNEAQ (reference sequence). The V end lost 5 bases, the J end lost 3 bases, and 14 bases lay between the germline ends. CDR3 length: 14 residues. CDR3 sequence: CASSPGLAYYEQYF. DNA for the CDR3: TGTGCCAGCAGCCCTGGTCTAGCGTACTACGAGCAGTACTTC.

Here the CDR3 reads CAWSVNGRSFNEQYF. The CDR3 DNA reads TGTGCCTGGAGTGTGAATGGACGTAGTTTCAACGAGCAGTACTTC. The gene calls are TRBV30 and TRBJ2-7; no definite D call. Germline CDR1 reads GTSNPN; CDR2 reads SVGIG (reference sequence). The V end was cut by 0 bases, the J end by 5 bases, with 17 bases between. The CDR3 is 15 residues long.

V usage is TRBV4-3 and J usage is TRBJ2-2; the D gene is possibly TRBD1 (6 bases). The germline V gene encodes CDR1 LGHNA and CDR2 YSLEER. V lost 5 bases and J 3 bases, leaving 10 bases between the germline ends. The CDR3 totals 14 residues. The CDR3 spells CASSWGRDTGELFF. CDR3 DNA sequence: TGCGCCAGCAGCTGGGGGCGGGACACCGGGGAGCTGTTTTTT.

The V call is TRBV29-1, the J call TRBJ2-1; 9 bases are shared with TRBD2. Germline loops: CDR1 SQVTM, CDR2 ANQGSEA. V gave up 4 bases and J gave up 9 bases; unmatched junction bases: 7. The length of the CDR3 is 13 residues. The CDR3 DNA is TGCAGCGTTGCGGCGGGAGGGCCGGGTGAGCAGTTCTTC. Translating it yields CSVAAGGPGEQFF.